These 21 T cell receptor beta chains were sequenced from one sample in a study of graft-versus-host responses after intestinal transplantation. Assay: immunoSEQ multiplex PCR; the TCRdb copy retains only in-frame clones and omits some. The table records more than 50,000 clones, around 90% of them present only once. The starting material, graft tissue, was processed to release intraepithelial and lamina propria lymphocytes. The sample consisted of ileum tissue, taken approximately 56 weeks after transplant. The source of these receptors is a human patient who received an intestinal transplant, so some T cells may come from the graft donor.

The sample holds a few counts of this clone. This chain links TRBV6-1 with TRBJ2-7, with 8 bases lining up with TRBD1. Trimming took 4 bases from V and 0 from J; bases not matched to a gene: 5. Germline-derived CDR1 and CDR2 are MNHNS and SASEGT. This CDR3 is 15 amino acids long. The DNA for the CDR3 is TGTGCCAGCAGTGGCCGGGACAGGAGCTCCTACGAGCAGTACTTC. It is translated as CASSGRDRSSYEQYF.

V is TRBV7-9 and J is TRBJ1-2; no firm D call. V lost 3 bases to trimming and J lost 6 bases, with 11 bases between them. This CDR3 has 13 amino acids. Germline CDR1 is SEHNR and CDR2 is FQNEAQ (reference sequence). The CDR3 DNA reads TGTGCCAGCAGCTTGGGAACTTCGGATGGCTACACCTTC. Translating it yields CASSLGTSDGYTF.

The chain combines TRBV9 with TRBJ2-3; the match to TRBD2 covers 9 bases. This CDR3 is built from 15 residues. CDR1 and CDR2 from the germline V gene are SGDLS and YYNGEE. Trimming at V came to 1 base and at J to 4 bases, leaving 4 bases not matched to a gene. In DNA, the CDR3 is TGTGCCAGCAGCGTATGGCGGGGGGGCCCAGATACGCAGTATTTT. Translated, it gives CASSVWRGGPDTQYF.

The chain is built from TRBV9 and TRBJ2-1; the match to TRBD2 covers 9 bases. Germline V CDR1 and CDR2: SGDLS, YYNGEE. The CDR3 is 14 amino acids. The V segment lost 2 bases and the J segment 9 bases; nucleotides outside the gene matches: 6. CDR3 region: CASSVLAGESEQFF. CDR3 DNA: TGTGCCAGCAGCGTCTTAGCGGGAGAGAGTGAGCAGTTCTTC. The full variable domain, its missing parts supplied by reference TRBV9 and TRBJ2-1, is DSGVTQTPKHLITATGQRVTLRCSPRSGDLSVYWYQQSLDQGLQFLIQYYNGEERAKGNILERFSAQQFPDLHSELNLSSLELGDSALYFCASSVLAGESEQFFGPGTRLTVL.

The rearrangement links TRBV29-1 to TRBJ1-1; D gene ambiguous. This CDR3 is built from 12 residues. Germline lookup yields CDR1 SQVTM and CDR2 ANQGSEA. V lost 3 bases and J lost 4, with 9 bases in between. For the CDR3, the DNA is TGCAGCGTTGACGGCTTCGGCACTGAAGCTTTCTTT. Translation: CSVDGFGTEAFF. The entire variable domain, with the rest obtained from reference TRBV29-1 and TRBJ1-1, is as follows: SAVISQKPSRDICQRGTSLTIQCQVDSQVTMMFWYRQQPGQSLTLIATANQGSEATYESGFVIDKFPISRPNLTFSTLTVSNMSPEDSSIYLCSVDGFGTEAFFGQGTRLTVV.

This clone occurred a few times. The chain joins TRBV11-3 to TRBJ2-5, with unresolved D. V was clipped by 5 bases and J by 2 bases, with 15 bases between them. Germline-derived CDR1 and CDR2 are SGHNT and YENEEA. The CDR3 spans 15 residues. CDR3 protein: CASSPGVSGQETQYF. CDR3 DNA sequence: TGTGCCAGCAGCCCAGGTGTTTCAGGTCAAGAGACCCAGTACTTC.

This clone was seen just once. The V gene is TRBV5-4, the J gene TRBJ2-5, with TRBD1 matching over 11 bases. With 0 bases clipped from V and 4 bases from J, the junction kept 5 bases outside the gene matches. CDR1 and CDR2 (germline): SGHNT, YYREEE (reference sequence). This CDR3 spans 16 amino acids. CDR3 bases: TGTGCCAGCAGCTTGGCAGGGACAGGGGGAGGAGAGACCCAGTACTTC. This sequence encodes CASSLAGTGGGETQYF.

V is TRBV2 and J is TRBJ2-5; the match to TRBD2 covers 10 bases. Germline V gene sequence: CDR1 SNHLY, CDR2 FYNNEI. V lost 1 base, J lost 1 base, and 3 bases stayed unmatched. The length of the CDR3 is 16 residues. This CDR3 reads CASSEVAGGVQETQYF. The CDR3 region has the DNA TGTGCCAGCAGTGAAGTAGCGGGAGGCGTCCAAGAGACCCAGTACTTC.

The chain recombines TRBV28 with TRBJ2-7, with D maybe TRBD1 (6 bases). Germline-derived CDR1 and CDR2 are MDHEN and SYDVKM. This CDR3 has 13 amino acids. The V end lost 3 bases, the J end lost 2 bases, and 8 bases lay between the germline ends. CDR3 in amino acids: CASSLTGTYEQYF. As DNA, the CDR3 is TGTGCCAGCAGTTTGACAGGTACCTACGAGCAGTACTTC.

The rearrangement uses TRBV19 and TRBJ2-3; 9 positions agree with TRBD1. After removal of 4 bases from V and 1 base from J, the junction contained 0 bases not matched to a gene. The CDR3 has 14 residues. Germline CDR1 and CDR2: LNHDA and SQIVND (reference sequence). CDR3 DNA: TGTGCCAGTAGTAGGACAGGGGGCACAGATACGCAGTATTTT. Its translation: CASSRTGGTDTQYF.

The rearrangement joins TRBV12-5 to TRBJ2-5, with 8 bases matching TRBD2. CDR1 is LGHNT and CDR2 is FRNRAP in the germline V gene. J lost 1 base, V lost 3 bases, and 7 bases had no gene match. CDR3 length equals 16 residues. CDR3 DNA sequence: TGTGCTAGTGGTTTCTCGGCGGGGGGACGCCAAGAGACCCAGTACTTC. It is translated as CASGFSAGGRQETQYF.

This sequence joins TRBV13 and TRBJ2-6; D is unresolved. The CDR3 runs to 16 residues. Trimming took off 2 bases at V and 6 bases at J, with 14 bases between the two ends. CDR1 is PRHDT, CDR2 FYEKMQ, per germline (reference sequence). The CDR3 DNA is TGTGCCAGCAGCTTAATGTGGGGTCGGAAGGCCAACGTCCTGACTTTC. Translating gives CASSLMWGRKANVLTF.

V is TRBV15 and J is TRBJ1-4; D is undetermined. CDR3 length equals 16 residues. Trimming took 0 bases from V and 3 from J, leaving 11 bases between them. The V gene's germline CDR1 is LNHNV and CDR2 YYDKDF (reference sequence). The CDR3 region has the DNA TGTGCCACCAGCAGAGATGATCCGCCCCCTAATGAAAAACTGTTTTTT. Translation gives CATSRDDPPPNEKLFF. The variable domain in full, completed from reference TRBV15 and TRBJ1-4, reads DAMVIQNPRYQVTQFGKPVTLSCSQTLNHNVMYWYQQKSSQAPKLLFHYYDKDFNNEADTPDNFQSRRPNTSFCFLDIRSPGLGDTAMYLCATSRDDPPPNEKLFFGSGTQLSVL.

V gene TRBV29-1 combines with J gene TRBJ2-3, with TRBD1 matching 7 bases. J gave up 0 bases and V 6 bases, and 9 bases lay outside the gene matches. CDR1 SQVTM and CDR2 ANQGSEA come from the germline V gene. The CDR3 is 15 amino acids. Here the CDR3 DNA reads TGCAGCGTGGATGACAGGGTGCGGAGCACAGATACGCAGTATTTT. This gives the protein CSVDDRVRSTDTQYF.

This chain links TRBV28 with TRBJ2-1, with D possibly TRBD1 on 6 matching bases. From germline, CDR1 is MDHEN and CDR2 SYDVKM. The CDR3 is 14 amino acids. V was pared by 5 bases and J by 2 bases, with 10 bases between. CDR3 nucleotides: TGTGCCAGCAGTCCCGGACAGCCCTACAATGAGCAGTTCTTC. It translates to CASSPGQPYNEQFF.

This clone was counted once. The chain has TRBV5-1 and TRBJ1-4, with D hard to call. V was clipped by 4 bases and J by 7 bases, with 20 bases between them. This CDR3 has 16 residues. CDR1 is SGHRS and CDR2 is YFSETQ in the germline V gene. CDR3 sequence (DNA): TGCGCCAGCAGCCTCGGGTCCCCATACCACCTTGAAAAACTGTTTTTT. It specifies CASSLGSPYHLEKLFF.

The chain carries TRBV6-5 and TRBJ1-5; D remains unclear. The CDR3 totals 15 residues. From germline, CDR1 is MNHEY and CDR2 SVGAGI. With 7 bases removed from V and 6 bases from J, the gap between germline ends came to 19 bases. CDR3 amino acids: CASKSPDGRSQPQHF. The DNA for the CDR3 is TGTGCCAGCAAATCGCCAGACGGGAGATCTCAGCCCCAGCATTTT.

This chain links TRBV27 with TRBJ2-7, with TRBD1 matching over 8 bases. This CDR3 is 16 amino acids long. Germline loops: CDR1 MNHEY, CDR2 SMNVEV (reference sequence). Losses at the gene ends were 0 bases for V and 3 bases for J; bases not matched to a gene: 7. CDR3 sequence reads: CASSLSQGAGYYEQYF. In DNA form, the CDR3 reads TGTGCCAGCAGTTTATCCCAGGGGGCTGGGTACTACGAGCAGTACTTC.

This clone was detected only a few times. The J gene is TRBJ2-7, the V gene TRBV11-2; no reliable D call. Germline CDR1 is SGHAT and CDR2 is FQNNGV. V lost 3 bases, J lost 5 bases, and 8 bases lay in between. The CDR3 runs to 12 residues. CDR3 amino acids: CASSLIRDEQYF. CDR3 in DNA: TGTGCCAGCAGCTTGATTCGCGACGAGCAGTACTTC.

The chain has TRBV6-1 and TRBJ2-1; D not certain. Per germline, CDR1 MNHNS and CDR2 SASEGT. Between the trimmed V and J ends, which lost 7 bases and 2 bases, there was a span of 6 bases. The length of the CDR3 is 12 residues. The CDR3 DNA reads as TGTGCCAGCAAGGCCGCCTACAATGAGCAGTTCTTC. This translates into CASKAAYNEQFF.

The rearrangement uses TRBV10-2 and TRBJ1-6; D ambiguous. The CDR3 runs 14 residues. Germline V gene sequence: CDR1 WSHSY, CDR2 SAAADI. Deletions cut 6 bases from V and 8 bases from J, with 14 bases between. The CDR3 sequence is CASRVPGPDSPLHF. In nucleotides, the CDR3 is TGCGCCAGCAGAGTACCGGGCCCTGATTCACCCCTCCACTTT.